This T cell receptor (beta chain) was captured in a study of blood T cell repertoires in COVID-19. Looking at the study overall: Material from acute and convalescent COVID-19 was sourced from the United States, Italy and Spain.

The trim removed 3 bases at V and 4 bases at J, leaving 13 bases unmatched. The CDR3 loop spans 17 amino acids. In germline, CDR1 is MGHRA, CDR2 YSYEKL. Method: immunoSEQ multiplex PCR; TCRdb's copy keeps in-frame clones and lacks some. Among some 300,000 clones, 89% were seen once, and the ten largest hold approximately 2.9%. Source material: PBMCs or T cells enriched from blood (not recorded which). The genes are TRBV4-1 and TRBJ1-1, with 8 bases lining up with TRBD1. The source is a woman between 45 and 65 years old who had been exposed to COVID-19. This CDR3 is CASSQVRQGAKSTEAFF. The CDR3 DNA follows: TGCGCCAGCAGCCAGGTTCGTCAGGGGGCAAAAAGCACTGAAGCTTTCTTT.